The 22 T cell receptor beta chains in this list originate from one sample, sequenced in a study of cytomegalovirus exposure and HLA in healthy donors. PCR amplification relied on 60 Vbeta primers (plus 13 Jbeta primers). Measured with immunoSEQ multiplex PCR; TCRdb has only the in-frame clones, and not every one. The sample table sets out more than 100,000 clones. The sample consisted of PBMCs. All receptors derive from a man aged 40-49 years in good health and CMV-seronegative.

J is TRBJ2-6 and V is TRBV7-2; D is unresolved. The CDR3 runs 16 residues. Germline CDR1 SGHTA, CDR2 FQGNSA. Trimming took off 2 bases at V and 0 bases at J, with 8 bases between the two ends. CDR3 in amino acids: CASSLLFRSGANVLTF. The DNA for the CDR3 is TGTGCCAGCAGCTTACTTTTCCGCTCTGGGGCCAACGTCCTGACTTTC.

This sequence joins TRBV28 and TRBJ2-4; 7 positions match TRBD2. The CDR3 loop spans 14 amino acids. Germline V gene data show CDR1 as MDHEN and CDR2 as SYDVKM. Losses at the gene ends were 5 bases for V and 2 bases for J; bases not matched to a gene: 3. The CDR3 here is CASSLAATKNIQYF. The DNA for the CDR3 is TGTGCCAGCAGTCTAGCGGCGACCAAAAACATTCAGTACTTC. The complete variable domain, with remaining parts taken from reference TRBV28 and TRBJ2-4, reads DVKVTQSSRYLVKRTGEKVFLECVQDMDHENMFWYRQDPGLGLRLIYFSYDVKMKEKGDIPEGYSVSREKKERFSLILESASTNQTSMYLCASSLAATKNIQYFGAGTRLSVL.

The J gene is TRBJ1-2, the V gene TRBV25-1, with a tentative D call TRBD1 (6 bases). Germline V CDR1 and CDR2: MGHDK, SYGVNS. The CDR3 consists of 14 residues. V lost 4 bases and J lost 6, with 15 bases in between. The CDR3 loop reads CASSGGGQRDGYTF. Here the CDR3 DNA reads TGTGCCAGCAGTGGAGGGGGTCAGAGAGATGGCTACACCTTC.

The rearrangement joins TRBV28 to TRBJ1-5; D may be TRBD1 (5 bases). V was shortened by 6 bases and J by 1 base, with 22 bases between the two germline ends. The CDR3 loop spans 18 amino acids. Germline V gives CDR1 MDHEN, CDR2 SYDVKM. The CDR3 region is CASSSNADSVVSNQPQHF. The CDR3 coding sequence is TGTGCCAGCAGCTCCAACGCCGACAGCGTAGTGAGCAATCAGCCCCAGCATTTT.

The rearrangement links TRBV7-2 to TRBJ1-3; no clear D gene. Germline loops: CDR1 SGHTA, CDR2 FQGNSA. Between the trimmed V and J ends, which lost 1 base and 4 bases, there was a span of 14 bases. The CDR3 runs to 16 residues. The CDR3 spells CASSLDAGRRGNTIYF. The DNA for the CDR3 is TGTGCCAGCAGCTTAGACGCAGGTCGTAGGGGAAACACCATATATTTT. Full variable domain (outside the CDR3, taken from reference TRBV7-2 and TRBJ1-3): GAGVSQSPSNKVTEKGKDVELRCDPISGHTALYWYRQSLGQGLEFLIYFQGNSAPDKSGLPSDRFSAERTGGSVSTLTIQRTQQEDSAVYLCASSLDAGRRGNTIYFGEGSWLTVV.

The chain recombines TRBV30 with TRBJ2-2; TRBD1 might be the D (7 bases). V lost 5 bases and J 6 bases, leaving 19 bases between the germline ends. The CDR3 sequence is 15 residues long. Germline-derived CDR1 and CDR2 are GTSNPN and SVGIG (reference sequence). For the CDR3, the DNA is TGTGCCTGGGTCCCGTTACCAGGGGGGCCCGGGGAGCTGTTTTTT. This gives the protein CAWVPLPGGPGELFF.

V usage is TRBV23-1 and J usage is TRBJ2-3; 10 bases match TRBD2. TRBV23-1 is recorded as an ORF, its role being uncertain. CDR3 length equals 16 residues. Trimming at V came to 3 bases and at J to 7 bases, leaving 10 bases not matched to a gene. The CDR3 loop reads CASSHFKREGRNTQYF. In DNA form, the CDR3 reads TGCGCCAGCAGTCATTTTAAGCGGGAGGGCCGGAATACGCAGTATTTT.

The chain is built from TRBV28 and TRBJ2-1, with TRBD2 matching 14 bases. V lost 5 bases and J lost 6; bases outside the gene matches: 6. Germline lookup yields CDR1 MDHEN and CDR2 SYDVKM. The CDR3 is 16 residues long. CDR3 sequence: CASSTRTSGRLNEQFF. The CDR3 coding sequence is TGTGCCAGCAGTACTCGGACTAGCGGGAGGCTCAATGAGCAGTTCTTC.

The chain employs TRBV7-2 and TRBJ2-3; D remains ambiguous. CDR1 and CDR2 (germline): SGHTA, FQGNSA. Trimming pared 5 bases from V and 0 bases from J, leaving 9 bases between. CDR3 size: 14 residues. CDR3 DNA sequence: TGTGCCAGCAGCCCCCCGCGGAGCACAGATACGCAGTATTTT. Translation: CASSPPRSTDTQYF.

The chain is built from TRBV9 and TRBJ1-3; no firm D call. The CDR3 runs 17 residues. Germline-derived CDR1 and CDR2 are SGDLS and YYNGEE. Trimming took off 5 bases at V and 2 bases at J, with 20 bases between the two ends. The CDR3 bases are TGTGCCAGCAGTCACCCCAAGGAAGGAGAACCTGGAAACACCATATATTTT. Protein: CASSHPKEGEPGNTIYF.

CDR3 bases: TGTGCCAGCGGGGGACGGGACTTCTACGAGCAGTACTTC. Residues: CASGGRDFYEQYF. The gene calls are TRBV5-4 and TRBJ2-7; a possible D gene is TRBD2 (6 bases). Per germline, CDR1 SGHNT and CDR2 YYREEE (reference sequence). V shed 7 bases and J shed 3 bases, with 14 bases lying between them. The CDR3 spans 13 residues.

The chain employs TRBV18 and TRBJ1-5; unclear D gene. The germline V and J ends were trimmed by 6 bases and 3 bases, with 12 bases remaining between them. The CDR3 covers 14 residues. Germline-derived CDR1 and CDR2 are KGHSH and LQKENI. CDR3 sequence: CASSLQVNNQPQHF. The CDR3, as DNA: TGTGCCAGCTCGCTTCAGGTAAACAATCAGCCCCAGCATTTT. The full variable domain, completed using reference TRBV18 and TRBJ1-5, is NAGVMQNPRHLVRRRGQEARLRCSPMKGHSHVYWYRQLPEEGLKFMVYLQKENIIDESGMPKERFSAEFPKEGPSILRIQQVVRGDSAAYFCASSLQVNNQPQHFGDGTRLSIL.

The rearrangement uses TRBV14 and TRBJ1-2; D unclear. There are 12 residues in the CDR3. Trimming took 7 bases from V and 4 from J, leaving 10 bases between them. Germline V gene data show CDR1 as SGHDN and CDR2 as FVKESK. The CDR3 DNA reads TGTGCCAGCAACCAGAACGGCTATGGCTACACCTTC. This translates into CASNQNGYGYTF.

The rearrangement links TRBV19 to TRBJ1-5; TRBD1 aligns across 8 bases. Germline loops: CDR1 LNHDA, CDR2 SQIVND (reference sequence). The CDR3 has 14 residues. Germline trimming cut 7 bases from V and 4 bases from J; bases unmatched to any gene: 6. The CDR3 is CASTLDRANQPQHF. The CDR3 nucleotides read TGTGCCAGTACCTTGGACAGGGCAAATCAGCCCCAGCATTTT.

The genes are TRBV10-3 and TRBJ2-3; a weak D match, TRBD1 (6 bases). The CDR3 consists of 15 residues. Looked up from germline, CDR1 is ENHRY and CDR2 is SYGVKD. V was clipped by 7 bases and J by 0 bases, with 14 bases between them. CDR3 in DNA: TGTGCCATCAAAGAAGGGGGTTACAGCACAGATACGCAGTATTTT. Encoded protein: CAIKEGGYSTDTQYF.

Remarks on this clone: The same CDR3 also results from other DNA sequences found in this sample. The CDR3 bases are TGCGCCAGCAGCTTGGTAGTCCACGGAGATACGCAGTATTTT. Translation gives CASSLVVHGDTQYF. The chain joins TRBV5-1 to TRBJ2-3; D is uncertain. Per germline, CDR1 SGHRS and CDR2 YFSETQ. This CDR3 spans 14 amino acids. Trimming left V 0 bases short and J 5 bases short, with 10 bases between.

V is TRBV6-1 and J is TRBJ2-7; 8 nucleotides align to TRBD1. Per germline, CDR1 MNHNS and CDR2 SASEGT. The V and J ends lost 9 bases and 0 bases, in that order; junction bases with no gene match: 4. The CDR3 is 13 residues long. The CDR3 reads CASGTGFSYEQYF. The DNA for the CDR3 is TGTGCCAGTGGGACAGGTTTCTCCTACGAGCAGTACTTC.

The chain has TRBV10-3 and TRBJ2-5, with 11 bases aligning to TRBD2. The J segment lost 4 bases and the V segment lost 0 bases, leaving 7 bases of the junction unmatched. Germline CDR1 reads ENHRY; CDR2 reads SYGVKD. This CDR3 has 17 residues. CDR3 nucleotides: TGTGCCATCAGTGAGTCGATCGGCCTAGCGGGAGGAGAGACCCAGTACTTC. Amino acids: CAISESIGLAGGETQYF.

As for this clone: One end of the junction fails to match germline, which may point to a read error. V and J are TRBV2 and TRBJ2-7, with 10 bases aligning to TRBD1. The V gene's germline CDR1 is SNHLY and CDR2 FYNNEI. The CDR3 extends over 16 amino acids. The DNA for the CDR3 is TGTGCCAGCAGCGAAGAGACAGGGGGCACCCCCTACGAGCAGTACTTC. Translation gives CASSEETGGTPYEQYF.

The chain couples TRBV4-1 to TRBJ2-3, with 8 bases lining up with TRBD1. The junction had 8 bases not matched to a gene; V was cut back by 4 bases and J by 2 bases. Germline CDR1 MGHRA, CDR2 YSYEKL. The CDR3 consists of 16 residues. The CDR3 here is CASSPGTGRFTDTQYF. In DNA, the CDR3 is TGCGCCAGCAGCCCGGGGACAGGCCGATTCACAGATACGCAGTATTTT.

The CDR3 DNA sequence: TGTGCCAGCAGCCCGGTTCGAGCGTCGTCATTCGGGGAGCTGTTTTTT. Amino acids: CASSPVRASSFGELFF. The V and J genes are TRBV7-9 and TRBJ2-2; D unclear. V was clipped by 5 bases and J by 7 bases, with 20 bases between them. The CDR3 is 16 residues long. Germline assignment: CDR1 SEHNR and CDR2 FQNEAQ (reference sequence).

The rearrangement uses TRBV5-6 and TRBJ1-4; TRBD1 is a possible D gene (6 bases). V was cut by 5 bases and J by 0 bases, with 14 bases left in between. CDR1 and CDR2 from the germline V gene are SGHDT and YYEEEE. The CDR3 spans 16 residues. CDR3 sequence (DNA): TGTGCCAGCAGATCCTGGACAGCCTCAACTAATGAAAAACTGTTTTTT. This sequence encodes CASRSWTASTNEKLFF.